The 25 T cell receptor beta chains in this list originate from one sample, sequenced in a study of blood T cells in healthy people across ages. A second roughly 6 to 11 cycle PCR used barcoded and J-beta primers. TCRdb re-called the 5' RACE reads through MiXCR, storing one row per CDR3 protein. The sample consists of around 1,000,000 distinct CDR3 sequences, approximately 25% of them appearing once. The same specimen was also included in a second study, on T cells of mothers and their children.

What was sequenced was blood. The receptors were gathered from a girl aged 2-15 years in good health.

V and J are TRBV5-6 and TRBJ2-7; TRBD1 matches at 8 bases. Germline loops: CDR1 SGHDT, CDR2 YYEEEE. Trimming took 3 bases from V and 6 from J; bases not matched to a gene: 11. CDR3 size: 15 residues. The chain's CDR3 is CASSSVPDRVSEQYF. The DNA for the CDR3 is TGTGCCAGCAGCTCGGTTCCGGACAGGGTTTCCGAGCAGTACTTC.

This clonotype has a handful of counts. The rearrangement joins TRBV20-1 to TRBJ1-1, with D perhaps matching TRBD1 (5 bases). Germline CDR1 is DFQATT and CDR2 is SNEGSKA (reference sequence). The CDR3 consists of 16 residues. The V gene lost 0 bases and the J gene lost 2 bases, with 16 bases spanning the gap. In DNA form, the CDR3 reads TGCAGTGCTAGAGATCTTGAGACAGCTTATAACACTGAAGCTTTCTTT. It is translated as CSARDLETAYNTEAFF.

This clonotype was counted between two and nine times. The rearrangement uses TRBV3-1 and TRBJ2-5; no definite D call. With the DNA end fitting TRBJ2-7 better, the J assignment may be wrong. Germline V gives CDR1 LGHDT, CDR2 YNNKEL (reference sequence). The length of the CDR3 is 14 residues. DNA of the CDR3: TGTGCCAGCAGCCAAGAACACTACCTCTACGAGCAGTACTTC. It codes for CASSQEHYLYEQYF.

V is TRBV24-1 and J is TRBJ2-1; unclear D gene. CDR1 and CDR2 from the germline V gene are KGHDR and SFDVKD. The CDR3 loop spans 13 amino acids. Trimming took off 9 bases at V and 7 bases at J, with 15 bases between the two ends. The CDR3 loop reads CATSGLSWNEQFF. The CDR3 DNA reads TGTGCCACCTCGGGCCTCTCGTGGAATGAGCAGTTCTTC.

This clonotype was detected a few times. The chain is built from TRBV7-9 and TRBJ2-5, with TRBD2 as a possible D gene (5 bases). The DNA matches TRBJ2-1 better at its end, which makes the J call doubtful. Germline V lookup: CDR1 SEHNR, CDR2 FQNEAQ (reference sequence). The CDR3 has 12 amino acids. The CDR3 bases are TGTGCCAGTCTATTATACGGGGATGAGCAGTTCTTC. It encodes CASLLYGDEQFF.

This clonotype was seen a handful of times. The J gene is TRBJ2-4, the V gene TRBV12-3 or TRBV12-4, with D possibly matching TRBD1 (8 bases). V gave up 6 bases and J gave up 1 base, with 16 bases separating them. The CDR3 has 16 amino acids. The CDR3 region has the DNA TGTGCCAGCAGGCCCGACAGGGGAGGGGCCAAAAACATTCAGTACTTC. It is translated as CASRPDRGGAKNIQYF.

This clonotype was counted a single time. CDR3 nucleotide sequence: TGTGCCAGCAGACCAATGACAGGACAAGCTTTCTTT. Protein sequence: CASRPMTGQAFF. The chain links TRBV12-3 or TRBV12-4 to TRBJ1-1; tentatively, D is TRBD1 (6 bases). There are 12 residues in the CDR3. V was cut by 6 bases and J by 9 bases, with 14 bases left in between.

The V gene is TRBV14, the J gene TRBJ2-5; 11 bases map to TRBD2. The J call could be wrong; TRBJ2-1 is a better fit for the DNA end. The CDR3 loop spans 15 amino acids. Germline-derived CDR1 and CDR2 are SGHDN and FVKESK. The CDR3 region is CASSQYLAGGYEQFF. CDR3 bases: TGTGCCAGCAGCCAATATCTAGCGGGAGGTTATGAGCAGTTCTTC.

This chain uses TRBV9 with TRBJ2-1; 8 bases are a match to TRBD1. CDR3 length: 14 amino acids. Per the germline V gene, CDR1 is SGDLS and CDR2 is YYNGEE. Losses at the gene ends were 3 bases for V and 8 bases for J; bases not matched to a gene: 7. This CDR3 is CASSARTGRDEQFF. Written as DNA, the CDR3 is TGTGCCAGCAGCGCGCGGACAGGGAGAGATGAGCAGTTCTTC. The full variable domain, with the rest looked up from reference TRBV9 and TRBJ2-1, is DSGVTQTPKHLITATGQRVTLRCSPRSGDLSVYWYQQSLDQGLQFLIQYYNGEERAKGNILERFSAQQFPDLHSELNLSSLELGDSALYFCASSARTGRDEQFFGPGTRLTVL.

The table lists this clonotype with a count of one. The chain carries TRBV15 and TRBJ1-1; D is uncertain. This CDR3 region has 12 residues. V was pared by 3 bases and J by 3 bases, with 5 bases between. Germline V gene data show CDR1 as LNHNV and CDR2 as YYDKDF (reference sequence). The CDR3 protein is CATSRGYTEAFF. The DNA of the CDR3 is TGTGCCACCAGCAGGGGTTACACTGAAGCTTTCTTT.

This clonotype was picked up a small number of times. V gene TRBV20-1 combines with J gene TRBJ2-5; perhaps TRBD2 as D (5 bases). The germline V and J ends were trimmed by 3 bases and 4 bases, with 12 bases remaining between them. Germline V gives CDR1 DFQATT, CDR2 SNEGSKA (reference sequence). The CDR3 is made up of 13 amino acids. The CDR3 loop is CSARDSLRETQYF. In DNA form, the CDR3 reads TGCAGTGCTAGGGACTCTTTACGAGAGACCCAGTACTTC.

The chain recombines TRBV27 with TRBJ2-7, with D possibly TRBD2 on 6 matching bases. Germline CDR1 is MNHEY and CDR2 is SMNVEV (reference sequence). CDR3 length: 13 amino acids. V lost 4 bases and J 5 bases, leaving 12 bases between the germline ends. The CDR3 is CASSWDLKDEQYF. DNA for the CDR3: TGTGCCAGCAGTTGGGACTTGAAAGACGAGCAGTACTTC.

This rearrangement joins TRBV4-3 to TRBJ2-1, with TRBD2 matching over 16 bases. The V and J ends lost 4 bases and 8 bases, in that order; junction bases with no gene match: 8. Germline CDR1 reads LGHNA; CDR2 reads YSLEER. The CDR3 runs 17 residues. CDR3 coding DNA: TGCGCCAGCAGCCCCGGGACTAGCGGGGGGGCTAGGTATGAGCAGTTCTTC. The encoded protein is CASSPGTSGGARYEQFF.

This chain uses TRBV7-2 with TRBJ1-2; D uncertain. Germline V gene sequence: CDR1 SGHTA, CDR2 FQGNSA. The CDR3 spans 14 residues. Trimming took 1 base from V and 8 from J, leaving 14 bases between them. In DNA form, the CDR3 reads TGTGCCAGCAGCTTAGTCGTAGTTTCCTACGGCTACACCTTC. Its protein product is CASSLVVVSYGYTF.

Only a few counts were recorded for this clonotype. The chain recombines TRBV7-2 with TRBJ1-4; maybe TRBD1 (5 bases). The CDR3 sequence is 15 residues long. Germline CDR1 and CDR2: SGHTA and FQGNSA. V was trimmed by 4 bases and J by 8 bases, leaving 17 bases between them. CDR3 loop: CASSSPGRGEEKLFF. Here the CDR3 DNA reads TGTGCCAGCAGCTCTCCGGGACGGGGCGAAGAAAAACTGTTTTTT.

As concerns this clonotype: One end of the junction is discordant with germline, which a read error may explain. The chain couples TRBV9 to TRBJ2-1; 8 bases are a match to TRBD2. CDR3 size: 16 residues. CDR1 is SGDLS, CDR2 YYNGEE, per germline. The CDR3 here is CASSVVGLGGGNEQFF. The CDR3 DNA reads as TGTGCCAGCAGTGTAGTGGGACTAGGGGGGGGCAATGAGCAGTTCTTC.

In its sample, this clonotype was seen a few times. The gene calls are TRBV12-3 or TRBV12-4 and TRBJ2-7; D could derive from TRBD1 or TRBD2 (5 bases each). The CDR3 runs to 15 residues. V lost 7 bases to trimming and J lost 2 bases, with 18 bases between them. The DNA for the CDR3 is TGTGCCAGCACCAGTTTAGAGGGACGGCCCTACGAGCAGTACTTC. Translating gives CASTSLEGRPYEQYF.

V is TRBV5-6 and J is TRBJ1-2; TRBD1 agrees at 8 bases. This CDR3 spans 12 amino acids. The germline CDR1 and CDR2 sequences are SGHDT and YYEEEE. V lost 8 bases, J lost 10 bases, and 10 bases stayed unmatched. CDR3 sequence: CASSHGQGVYTF. The DNA of the CDR3 is TGTGCCAGTAGCCACGGACAGGGTGTCTACACCTTC.

The gene calls are TRBV4-1 and TRBJ1-1; TRBD1 matches at 7 bases. After removal of 0 bases from V and 0 bases from J, the junction contained 7 bases not matched to a gene. Germline lookup yields CDR1 MGHRA and CDR2 YSYEKL. The CDR3 runs to 17 residues. The CDR3 spells CASSQDSPGQLNTEAFF. In DNA form, the CDR3 reads TGCGCCAGCAGCCAAGATAGTCCGGGACAGTTGAACACTGAAGCTTTCTTT.

The V and J genes are TRBV3-1 and TRBJ2-5, with 7 bases aligning to TRBD1. The CDR3 spans 13 residues. The trim removed 8 bases at V and 2 bases at J, leaving 5 bases unmatched. Per the germline V gene, CDR1 is LGHDT and CDR2 is YNNKEL (reference sequence). CDR3: CASAQGPQETQYF. DNA of the CDR3: TGTGCCAGCGCACAGGGGCCACAAGAGACCCAGTACTTC.

The rearrangement joins TRBV9 to TRBJ1-1; D is unclear. V lost 0 bases to trimming and J lost 6 bases, with 9 bases between them. CDR1 SGDLS and CDR2 YYNGEE come from the germline V gene. The length of the CDR3 is 13 residues. CDR3 residues: CASSVEGGAEAFF. The DNA for the CDR3 is TGTGCCAGCAGCGTAGAGGGTGGGGCTGAAGCTTTCTTT.

This clonotype was picked up a small number of times. The genes are TRBV29-1 and TRBJ2-1; unclear D gene. The CDR3 totals 13 residues. V lost 4 bases and J lost 2, with 9 bases in between. Germline values: CDR1 SQVTM, CDR2 ANQGSEA. The CDR3 nucleotides are TGCAGCGTTGTAGGCGGTCCCTACAATGAGCAGTTCTTC. Encoded protein: CSVVGGPYNEQFF.

The rearrangement links TRBV29-1 to TRBJ1-2, with a possible D match to TRBD1 (5 bases). The CDR3 is 15 residues long. V was cut by 6 bases and J by 0 bases, with 17 bases left in between. Germline V gene lookup returns CDR1 SQVTM and CDR2 ANQGSEA. CDR3 protein: CSVPPDGQTNYGYTF. In nucleotides, the CDR3 is TGCAGCGTACCGCCCGATGGACAAACTAACTATGGCTACACCTTC. Based on the CDR3 plus reference TRBV29-1 and TRBJ1-2, the full variable domain is SAVISQKPSRDICQRGTSLTIQCQVDSQVTMMFWYRQQPGQSLTLIATANQGSEATYESGFVIDKFPISRPNLTFSTLTVSNMSPEDSSIYLCSVPPDGQTNYGYTFGSGTRLTVV.

V is TRBV5-1 and J is TRBJ1-4; D is undetermined. Per the germline V gene, CDR1 is SGHRS and CDR2 is YFSETQ. Trimming shortened V by 5 bases and J by 8 bases, and 13 bases separated the two germline ends. This CDR3 region has 13 residues. CDR3 protein: CASRRSPGEKLFF. CDR3 nucleotides: TGCGCCAGCAGGCGGTCTCCGGGAGAAAAACTGTTTTTT.

This clonotype was seen more than once but under ten times. The V gene is TRBV5-8, the J gene TRBJ2-1; D is uncertain. The J call may not be correct, given that the DNA end is closer to TRBJ2-5. This CDR3 has 13 amino acids. The germline V gene encodes CDR1 SGHTS and CDR2 YDEGEE. The CDR3, as DNA: TGTGCCAGCAGCTTGTTCACCCAAGAGACCCAGTACTTC. Translated: CASSLFTQETQYF.